The clone carrying this T cell receptor beta chain was counted between two and nine times. The data were obtained in a study of blood T cell repertoires in COVID-19. Looking at the study overall: Both acute and convalescent COVID-19 samples were obtained from the United States, Italy and Spain. T cells, B-cell-depleted T cells, or PBMCs provided the cDNA or gDNA that served as material.

Source study methods: Reference gene primers were amplified, and this amplification served to estimate nucleated cell counts. Sequenced by immunoSEQ multiplex PCR; TCRdb stores in-frame clones only, minus some. For V, J and clone size, that table is used; D and trimming come from the DNA. The sample contains approximately 300,000 clones, approximately 85% of which appear only once. The source is a woman between 50 and 59 years old with acute or convalescent COVID-19. The sample comprised peripheral blood.

This CDR3 is CASSPGTGVREQYF. The CDR3 nucleotides are TGTGCCAGCTCACCTGGGACAGGGGTTCGAGAGCAGTACTTC. This sequence joins TRBV18 and TRBJ2-7; TRBD1 agrees at 10 bases. The V and J ends lost 3 bases and 7 bases, in that order; junction bases with no gene match: 6. Germline loops: CDR1 KGHSH, CDR2 LQKENI. This CDR3 is 14 amino acids long.